The 29 T cell receptor beta chains reported below all come from one sample, sequenced in a study of blood T cells in healthy people across ages. It was with a sample-barcoded 5' primer and a J-beta primer mix that a second PCR of about 6 to 12 cycles was run. TCRdb reprocessed the 5' RACE reads with MiXCR, giving one entry per CDR3 protein. This sample carries under 800,000 distinct CDR3 sequences, around a fifth of them seen once, and the ten largest clones take under 4%. The sample taken for sequencing was blood. Receptor source: a man between 65 and 85 years old in good health.

V and J are TRBV6-6 and TRBJ1-4; D unclear. CDR1 MNHNY and CDR2 SVGAGI come from the germline V gene (reference sequence). Trimming took off 1 base at V and 6 bases at J, with 12 bases between the two ends. This CDR3 comprises 15 residues. The CDR3 sequence: CASSYYSATHEKLFF. CDR3 nucleotide sequence: TGTGCCAGCAGTTACTACAGTGCGACCCATGAAAAACTGTTTTTT.

This clonotype showed up many times. This sequence joins TRBV25-1 and TRBJ2-5; D possibly uses TRBD1 or TRBD2 (5 bases each). Germline-derived CDR1 and CDR2 are MGHDK and SYGVNS. V dropped 2 bases and J dropped 6 bases, with 16 bases sitting between them. The CDR3 has 15 amino acids. CDR3: CASSEGDGRMKTQYF. CDR3 sequence (DNA): TGTGCCAGCAGTGAAGGGGACGGTCGTATGAAGACCCAGTACTTC.

This clonotype was detected only a few times. V and J are TRBV7-9 and TRBJ2-2; 8 nucleotides match TRBD1. From germline, CDR1 is SEHNR and CDR2 FQNEAQ (reference sequence). CDR3 length equals 16 residues. V shed 4 bases and J 3 bases; nucleotides not matched to a gene: 7. Here the CDR3 reads CASSYGTGGDTGELFF. DNA for the CDR3: TGTGCCAGCAGCTACGGGACAGGCGGGGACACCGGGGAGCTGTTTTTT. Together with reference TRBV7-9 and TRBJ2-2, the CDR3 gives the full variable domain: DTGVSQNPRHKITKRGQNVTFRCDPISEHNRLYWYRQTLGQGPEFLTYFQNEAQLEKSRLLSDRFSAERPKGSFSTLEIQRTEQGDSAMYLCASSYGTGGDTGELFFGEGSRLTVL.

V usage is TRBV20-1 and J usage is TRBJ1-2, with 8 bases that match TRBD1. V lost 1 base and J lost 6; bases outside the gene matches: 4. In germline, CDR1 is DFQATT, CDR2 SNEGSKA (reference sequence). The CDR3 spans 13 residues. The CDR3 nucleotides are TGCAGTGCTAGAGGGCAGACAGGGGATGGCTACACCTTC. It is translated as CSARGQTGDGYTF.

This clonotype came up many times. The chain employs TRBV7-9 and TRBJ2-2, with 13 bases lining up with TRBD2. V dropped 5 bases and J dropped 7; count of bases not matched to a gene: 7. Germline V gene data show CDR1 as SEHNR and CDR2 as FQNEAQ (reference sequence). The CDR3 has 16 amino acids. CDR3: CASSVGLAGRDGELFF. Here the CDR3 DNA reads TGTGCCAGCAGCGTGGGACTAGCGGGAAGGGACGGGGAGCTGTTTTTT.

CDR3 in amino acids: CSARDFRASGRSQETQYF. CDR3 in DNA: TGCAGTGCTAGAGATTTTCGCGCTAGCGGGAGGTCACAAGAGACCCAGTACTTC. V usage is TRBV20-1 and J usage is TRBJ2-5; 11 bases line up with TRBD2. The germline CDR1 and CDR2 sequences are DFQATT and SNEGSKA (reference sequence). The CDR3 loop spans 18 amino acids. The J segment lost 2 bases and the V segment lost 0 bases, leaving 11 bases of the junction unmatched.

This clonotype was seen only a few times. Relative to the germline gene, one junction end is altered; a read error may explain this. The chain has TRBV3-1 and TRBJ1-6, with a weak D call TRBD1 (5 bases). Germline values: CDR1 LGHDT, CDR2 YNNKEL (reference sequence). The CDR3 covers 13 residues. The DNA of the CDR3 is TGTGCCAGCAGCCAAGGATTGACAGCCCCCGGCCGATTT. Translated: CASSQGLTAPGRF.

This clonotype was counted ten times or more. This rearrangement joins TRBV3-1 to TRBJ2-7, with 7 bases lining up with TRBD2. The CDR3 contains 15 residues. Germline V gives CDR1 LGHDT, CDR2 YNNKEL (reference sequence). With V trimmed by 1 base and J by 2 bases, 5 bases remained unmatched. CDR3 bases: TGTGCCAGCAGCCAAGTTTCGGGACTAACCTACGAGCAGTACTTC. Encoded protein: CASSQVSGLTYEQYF.

Comment on this clonotype: At one end, the junction sequence differs from germline, possibly due to a read error. The J gene is TRBJ2-5, the V gene TRBV12-3 or TRBV12-4; D is unresolved. The CDR3 runs 15 residues. CDR3 nucleotides: TGTGCCAGCAGTCCCTCCAGCTTTCCCCAAGGGACCCAGTACTTC. This translates into CASSPSSFPQGTQYF.

This chain uses TRBV7-9 with TRBJ1-4, with no clear D. The germline gives CDR1 SEHNR, CDR2 FQNEAQ (reference sequence). The CDR3 has 14 amino acids. Trimming removed 5 bases at V and 7 bases at J, with 14 bases between. The CDR3 loop reads CASSISGSREKLFF. CDR3 DNA: TGTGCCAGCAGCATCTCGGGGTCCCGTGAAAAACTGTTTTTT.

This clonotype was found many times. A read error may produce the germline difference seen at one junction end. The chain joins TRBV29-1 to TRBJ1-1, with unresolved D. Germline CDR1 reads SQVTM; CDR2 reads ANQGSEA. CDR3 size: 15 residues. CDR3 in DNA: TGCAGCGTTCAAGAACCTCAGTCTATGAACACTGAAGCTTTCTTT. This translates into CSVQEPQSMNTEAFF.

The chain joins TRBV14 to TRBJ1-2, with D hard to call. Germline CDR1 and CDR2: SGHDN and FVKESK. Trimming left V 1 base short and J 6 bases short, with 9 bases between. The CDR3 sequence is 13 residues long. CDR3 sequence reads: CASSQVAGDGYTF. DNA of the CDR3: TGTGCCAGCAGCCAAGTGGCCGGGGATGGCTACACCTTC. The whole variable domain, remainder taken from reference TRBV14 and TRBJ1-2, is EAGVTQFPSHSVIEKGQTVTLRCDPISGHDNLYWYRRVMGKEIKFLLHFVKESKQDESGMPNNRFLAERTGGTYSTLKVQPAELEDSGVYFCASSQVAGDGYTFGSGTRLTVV.

The CDR3 is CASSPIQTETQYF. The CDR3 DNA reads TGTGCCAGCTCACCTATACAGACGGAGACCCAGTACTTC. The chain is built from TRBV18 and TRBJ2-5; D ambiguous. This CDR3 region has 13 residues. With 3 bases removed from V and 5 bases from J, the gap between germline ends came to 10 bases. Germline values: CDR1 KGHSH, CDR2 LQKENI.

The V and J genes are TRBV4-1 and TRBJ2-3, with 11 positions matching TRBD2. Losses at the gene ends were 4 bases for V and 6 bases for J; bases not matched to a gene: 3. The V gene's germline CDR1 is MGHRA and CDR2 YSYEKL. The CDR3 spans 14 residues. CDR3 in amino acids: CASSPGLAVDTQYF. The CDR3 DNA sequence: TGCGCCAGCAGCCCGGGACTAGCGGTCGATACGCAGTATTTT.

The CDR3: CASSAGHLYNEQFF. The CDR3 nucleotides are TGTGCCAGCAGCGCGGGACACCTCTACAATGAGCAGTTCTTC. The rearrangement links TRBV7-3 to TRBJ2-5; D possibly matches TRBD1 or TRBD2 (6 bases each). The J call may not be correct, given that the DNA end is closer to TRBJ2-1. The CDR3 totals 14 residues. Per germline, CDR1 SGHTA and CDR2 FQGTGA.

This clonotype was found many times. V usage is TRBV28 and J usage is TRBJ2-5, with D uncertain. Per germline, CDR1 MDHEN and CDR2 SYDVKM. The CDR3 contains 14 residues. The V gene lost 2 bases and the J gene lost 2 bases, with 9 bases spanning the gap. CDR3 in DNA: TGTGCCAGCAGTTTACTCGACACTCAAGAGACCCAGTACTTC. Translated, it gives CASSLLDTQETQYF.

The chain carries TRBV10-3 and TRBJ1-2; D is perhaps TRBD1 (6 bases). The CDR3 spans 16 residues. Trimming stripped 0 bases from V and 6 bases from J, with 17 bases between. Germline CDR1 is ENHRY and CDR2 is SYGVKD. The CDR3 loop reads CAISESRGGGWNGYTF. DNA of the CDR3: TGTGCCATCAGTGAGTCGAGAGGTGGGGGCTGGAATGGCTACACCTTC.

The gene calls are TRBV28 and TRBJ2-1; 7 nucleotides align to TRBD2. Looked up from germline, CDR1 is MDHEN and CDR2 is SYDVKM. J gave up 5 bases and V 2 bases, and 6 bases lay outside the gene matches. The CDR3 runs 15 residues. CDR3 protein: CASSLAGVGHNEQFF. Here the CDR3 DNA reads TGTGCCAGCAGTTTAGCGGGAGTAGGACACAATGAGCAGTTCTTC.

The genes are TRBV20-1 and TRBJ1-6; D is unclear. V was clipped by 1 base and J by 5 bases, with 9 bases between them. Germline V CDR1 and CDR2: DFQATT, SNEGSKA (reference sequence). The CDR3 totals 14 residues. CDR3 nucleotides: TGCAGTGCTAGAGCGGGAACCAATAATTCACCCCTCCACTTT. Encoded protein: CSARAGTNNSPLHF.

The rearrangement joins TRBV4-1 to TRBJ2-7, with 11 bases fitting TRBD2. The CDR3 totals 17 residues. Germline V gene data show CDR1 as MGHRA and CDR2 as YSYEKL. The junction had 7 bases not matched to a gene; V was cut back by 1 base and J by 2 bases. The CDR3 reads CASSQGLAGTFPYEQYF. The CDR3 DNA reads TGCGCCAGCAGCCAAGGACTAGCGGGAACCTTTCCCTACGAGCAGTACTTC.

This clonotype was seen a handful of times. The chain combines TRBV7-9 with TRBJ2-5, with D tentatively TRBD1 (5 bases). Germline values: CDR1 SEHNR, CDR2 FQNEAQ (reference sequence). This CDR3 comprises 13 residues. The ends were cut back, 3 bases at V and 5 bases at J, with 10 bases in the middle. The CDR3: CASSLFRDETQYF. CDR3 DNA sequence: TGTGCCAGCAGCTTGTTCAGGGATGAGACCCAGTACTTC.

J is TRBJ1-1 and V is TRBV5-1, with TRBD1 as a possible D gene (5 bases). CDR3 length: 14 residues. V shed 6 bases and J shed 1 base, with 13 bases lying between them. In germline, CDR1 is SGHRS, CDR2 YFSETQ. The CDR3 is CASNRNQGNTEAFF. CDR3 sequence (DNA): TGCGCCAGCAATAGAAACCAGGGGAACACTGAAGCTTTCTTT.

The rearrangement links TRBV5-1 to TRBJ2-2; tentative D call: TRBD1 (5 bases). Trimming pared 4 bases from V and 6 bases from J, leaving 13 bases between. Germline CDR1 is SGHRS and CDR2 is YFSETQ. CDR3 size: 14 residues. CDR3: CASSTGEPAGELFF. The CDR3 DNA follows: TGCGCCAGCAGCACAGGAGAGCCGGCCGGGGAGCTGTTTTTT. The full variable domain, its missing parts supplied by reference TRBV5-1 and TRBJ2-2, is KAGVTQTPRYLIKTRGQQVTLSCSPISGHRSVSWYQQTPGQGLQFLFEYFSETQRNKGNFPGRFSGRQFSNSRSEMNVSTLELGDSALYLCASSTGEPAGELFFGEGSRLTVL.

This clonotype was seen ten or more times. The gene calls are TRBV5-1 and TRBJ1-2; the match to TRBD1 covers 10 bases. CDR3 length equals 14 residues. Germline V gene data show CDR1 as SGHRS and CDR2 as YFSETQ. The trim removed 5 bases at V and 5 bases at J, leaving 6 bases unmatched. CDR3 protein: CASSSPGQGYGYTF. CDR3 coding DNA: TGCGCCAGCAGTTCGCCGGGACAGGGGTATGGCTACACCTTC.

The sample holds a few counts of this clonotype. The J gene is TRBJ2-5, the V gene TRBV7-9, with 9 positions matching TRBD1. The CDR3 extends over 16 amino acids. Germline CDR1 and CDR2: SEHNR and FQNEAQ (reference sequence). Trimming removed 5 bases from V and 5 bases from J; junction bases left unmatched: 12. CDR3 sequence: CASSRILGQGRETQYF. CDR3 sequence (DNA): TGTGCCAGCAGCAGAATCCTGGGACAGGGACGGGAGACCCAGTACTTC.

This clonotype was detected only a few times. V gene TRBV2 combines with J gene TRBJ2-5, with D perhaps TRBD2 (6 bases). The J call may not be correct, given that the DNA end is closer to TRBJ2-1. CDR3 size: 13 residues. CDR1 is SNHLY and CDR2 is FYNNEI in the germline V gene. Here the CDR3 DNA reads TGTGCCAGCAACCCGGGACTGGGCTATGAGCAGTTCTTC. It encodes CASNPGLGYEQFF.

This clonotype was counted a few times. The chain links TRBV29-1 to TRBJ2-5; D gene unclear. The DNA end is a closer match to TRBJ2-1, so the J assignment may be wrong. The CDR3 is made up of 12 amino acids. Germline V CDR1 and CDR2: SQVTM, ANQGSEA. In DNA, the CDR3 is TGCAGCGTTCAGGCTGGCTACAATGAGCAGTTCTTC. It encodes CSVQAGYNEQFF.

This clonotype was seen only a few times. The chain employs TRBV24-1 and TRBJ2-1; 7 bases match TRBD1. The junction had 6 bases not matched to a gene; V was cut back by 5 bases and J by 9 bases. The CDR3 has 13 residues. Germline-derived CDR1 and CDR2 are KGHDR and SFDVKD. DNA for the CDR3: TGTGCCACCAGTGCTATGACAGGGCCTGAGCAGTTCTTC. It encodes CATSAMTGPEQFF.

The gene calls are TRBV7-8 and TRBJ2-7, with D possibly TRBD2 on 7 matching bases. The CDR3 runs to 13 residues. Germline loops: CDR1 SGHVS, CDR2 FQNEAQ. The V and J ends lost 1 base and 6 bases respectively, with 10 bases between them. CDR3 loop: CASSLGGGVEQYF. In DNA, the CDR3 is TGTGCCAGCAGCTTAGGAGGGGGGGTCGAGCAGTACTTC. The full variable domain, its missing parts supplied by reference TRBV7-8 and TRBJ2-7, is GAGVSQSPRYKVAKRGQDVALRCDPISGHVSLFWYQQALGQGPEFLTYFQNEAQLDKSGLPSDRFFAERPEGSVSTLKIQRTQQEDSAVYLCASSLGGGVEQYFGPGTRLTVT.